What follows is one T cell receptor beta chain and its context. Its antigen is still unknown. No qualities accompany the bases; no much larger clone lies one base away. Genomic DNA was isolated using the Qiagen DNeasy kit from unsorted PBMCs as well as from negatively selected CD4+ and CD8+ fractions. TCR beta CDR3 regions were subjected to amplification by immunoSEQ multiplex PCR with primers that anneal to V and J segments. A synthetic immune receptor repertoire was used to minimize amplification bias, and remaining bias was computationally removed after sequencing. The original methods were these. Custom Python scripts were used to quantify repertoire diversity as the Shannon entropy index. Unsorted, CD4+ and CD8+ repertoires were analyzed separately, except in combined analyses where CD4+ and CD8+ sequences were merged in silico. Clonal expansion was defined as at least a 2-fold frequency increase after treatment relative to C1D1, with a pseudocount of 0.5 for undetected baseline clones. Singleton clones were defined as clones with 0 or 1 copy at C1D1, and non-singleton clones were defined as clones with 2 or more copies. By matching protein sequences in sorted samples from the same patient, clones expanded in unsorted samples were annotated as CD4+, CD8+ or unknown. Wilcoxon tests were applied to paired samples to test diversity changes from C1D1 to C4D1. In its TCRdb copy, this immuneACCESS table keeps in-frame sequences only and misses some clones. Where compared with another copy, unresolved V genes explain less than half of these, and the others have no known cause. Clonal size and the V and J genes are those of that table, whereas D and trimming came from the DNA. In this sample the table shows around 100,000 clones, less than 95% of which occur a single time. In total, the top ten clones hold approximately 3% of the sample.

This sample was included in a study of PD-1 blockade in classical Hodgkin lymphoma (TCRdb year 2020). Background on the whole study: Nivolumab dosing was 3 mg/kg intravenously every 2 weeks, continuing until either disease progression or unacceptable toxicity. The study used CyTOF and TCR beta sequencing to define a peripheral blood immune signature of response to PD-1 blockade in classical Hodgkin lymphoma.

The time point label corresponds to: cycle 4 day 1 (C4D1), after less than 7 weeks of nivolumab. Every trial patient had relapsed after autologous stem cell transplantation, and cohorts A, B and C differed in prior brentuximab vedotin exposure. A total of fewer than 70 patients with relapsed/refractory classical Hodgkin lymphoma made up the trial cohort, and each patient's best overall response was complete response, partial response or progressive disease. Trial patients were treated with single-agent nivolumab in the multi-cohort phase II CheckMate 205 trial. An independent review committee assessed best overall response using the 2007 International Working Group response criteria. Trial PBMCs were collected just before the start of nivolumab (C1D1) and during therapy at cycle 2 day 1 and cycle 4 day 1. After peripheral blood was drawn into 8 mL Vacutainer Cell Preparation Tubes, PBMCs were isolated by centrifugation and then cryopreserved.

The germline V gene provides CDR1 LGHNT and CDR2 FRNRAP. V has 7 bases trimmed and J has 5 bases trimmed; junction bases matching no gene number 19. Counted from cysteine to phenylalanine, this CDR3 has 18 amino acids. Just CDR3 DNA is preserved here, 54 bases in frame from base 1. The full study reports these points: By C4D1, a significant rise was seen in CD4+ TCR diversity but not in CD8+ TCR diversity (p=0.0027 vs p=0.16), and the rise was most apparent among complete responders (p=0.02). The study covered only a single clinical trial cohort, and the causes of the repertoire differences, possibly disease activity or prior therapy, were still not defined. Lower diversity was observed in patients in whom nivolumab was started less than 1 year after ASCT, and these patients were excluded from later analyses so that confounding by immune reconstitution would be avoided. Trial patients with a complete response had baseline diversity similar to that of newly diagnosed patients, while partial responders and progressors had significantly lower diversity. Baseline TCR diversity was reported to be lower in newly diagnosed patients than in healthy donors, and even lower in relapsed/refractory patients.

This sample comprised peripheral blood mononuclear cells (PBMCs), obtained before the fourth cycle of nivolumab. The sequence is built from TRBV12-5 and TRBJ1-1; TRBD1 matches 10 bases in the middle. This receptor was identified in a human donor with classical Hodgkin lymphoma. The sequence in DNA is TGTGCTAGTGCTGCAGGGCGGGACAGGGGAGGGGCAGAGACTGAAGCTTTCTTT. Its translation is CASAAGRDRGGAETEAFF.